What follows is one T cell receptor (beta chain) and its context. Looked up from germline, CDR1 is MNHNS and CDR2 is SASEGT. Trimming pared 7 bases from V and 0 bases from J, leaving 16 bases between. The CDR3 has 15 residues. 60 Vbeta and 13 Jbeta primers were used in PCR. Generated by immunoSEQ multiplex PCR, the TCRdb table keeps only in-frame clones and is missing some. In all, the sample yields under 95,000 clones. The source of the sample is a study of cytomegalovirus exposure and HLA in healthy donors. V and J are TRBV6-1 and TRBJ2-7; perhaps TRBD1 as D (6 bases). The sequence was collected from a man over 45 in good health and CMV-seronegative. Sequencing was carried out using PBMCs. The chain's CDR3 is CASIPPGGRSYEQYF. CDR3 nucleotides: TGTGCCAGCATCCCCCCTGGGGGCCGCTCCTACGAGCAGTACTTC.